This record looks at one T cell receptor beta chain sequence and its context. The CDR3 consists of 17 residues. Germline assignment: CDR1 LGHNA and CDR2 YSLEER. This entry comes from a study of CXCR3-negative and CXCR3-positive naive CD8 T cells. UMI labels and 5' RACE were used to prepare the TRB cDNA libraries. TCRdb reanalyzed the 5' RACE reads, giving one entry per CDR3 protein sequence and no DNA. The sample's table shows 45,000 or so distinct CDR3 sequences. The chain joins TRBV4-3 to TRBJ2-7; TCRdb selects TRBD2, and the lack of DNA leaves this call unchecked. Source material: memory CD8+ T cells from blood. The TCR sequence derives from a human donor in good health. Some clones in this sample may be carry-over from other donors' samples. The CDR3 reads CASSQVTSGANAYEQYF.